The 4 T cell receptor beta chains given below trace back to one sample, sequenced in a study of blood T cell repertoires in COVID-19. Repertoires were generated with immunoSEQ multiplex PCR, while TCRdb's copy carries only in-frame clones and drops some. The sample lists approximately 270,000 clones, around nine tenths occurring once. The sample consisted of peripheral blood. These receptors originate from a young man with active or convalescent COVID-19.

CDR3 nucleotides: TGTGCCAGCAGCTCCCGGGACAGGAACACTGAAGCTTTCTTT. Translation gives CASSSRDRNTEAFF. The genes are TRBV13 and TRBJ1-1; 7 nucleotides line up with TRBD1. This CDR3 region has 14 residues. The V gene end was trimmed by 4 bases and the J gene end by 1 base; junction bases not matched to a gene: 3. Germline assignment: CDR1 PRHDT and CDR2 FYEKMQ (reference sequence).

This chain joins TRBV7-6 and TRBJ1-1; D is unresolved. Germline-derived CDR1 and CDR2 are SGHVS and FNYEAQ. The CDR3 has 13 amino acids. Trimming shortened V by 7 bases and J by 0 bases, and 9 bases separated the two germline ends. DNA for the CDR3: TGTGCCAGCACAATAGGAGTGAACACTGAAGCTTTCTTT. This encodes CASTIGVNTEAFF.

This chain connects TRBV5-6 to TRBJ1-2; a weak D match, TRBD1 (5 bases). Germline V CDR1 and CDR2: SGHDT, YYEEEE. The CDR3 extends over 15 amino acids. V lost 2 bases and J lost 5, with 16 bases in between. This CDR3 is CASSFGRGTQYGYTF. CDR3 DNA sequence: TGTGCCAGCAGCTTTGGAAGGGGAACTCAATATGGCTACACCTTC.

This clone was detected only once. The chain recombines TRBV25-1 with TRBJ2-2; unclear D gene. CDR1 and CDR2 from the germline V gene are MGHDK and SYGVNS. Trimming stripped 7 bases from V and 7 bases from J, with 7 bases between. CDR3 length: 11 amino acids. CDR3 nucleotide sequence: TGTGCCAGCAACCGGGTCGGGGAGCTGTTTTTT. This translates into CASNRVGELFF.